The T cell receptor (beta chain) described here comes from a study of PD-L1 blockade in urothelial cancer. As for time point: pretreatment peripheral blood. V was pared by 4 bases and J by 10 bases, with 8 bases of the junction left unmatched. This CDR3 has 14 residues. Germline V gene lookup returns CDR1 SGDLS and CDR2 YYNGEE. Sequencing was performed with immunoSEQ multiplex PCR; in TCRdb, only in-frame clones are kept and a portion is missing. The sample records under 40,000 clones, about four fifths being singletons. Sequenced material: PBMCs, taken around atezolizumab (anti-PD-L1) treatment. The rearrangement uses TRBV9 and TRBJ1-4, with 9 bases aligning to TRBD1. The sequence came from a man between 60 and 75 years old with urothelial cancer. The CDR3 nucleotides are TGTGCCAGCAGCCCAAGGACAGGGGAAGGAAAACTGTTTTTT. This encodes CASSPRTGEGKLFF.